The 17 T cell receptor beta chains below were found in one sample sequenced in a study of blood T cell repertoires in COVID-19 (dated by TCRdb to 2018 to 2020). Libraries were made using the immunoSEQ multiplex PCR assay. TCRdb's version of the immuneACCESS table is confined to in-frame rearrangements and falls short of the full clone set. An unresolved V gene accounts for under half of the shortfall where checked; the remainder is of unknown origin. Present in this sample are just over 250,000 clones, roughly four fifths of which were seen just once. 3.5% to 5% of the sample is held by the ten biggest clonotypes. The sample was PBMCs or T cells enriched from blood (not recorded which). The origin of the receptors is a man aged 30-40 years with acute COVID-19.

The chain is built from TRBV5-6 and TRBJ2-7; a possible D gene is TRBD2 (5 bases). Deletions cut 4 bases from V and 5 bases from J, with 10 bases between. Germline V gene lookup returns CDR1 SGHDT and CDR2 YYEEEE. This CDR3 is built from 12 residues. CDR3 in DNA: TGTGCCAGCAGCCGGGGTGGGAACGAGCAGTACGTC. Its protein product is CASSRGGNEQYV.

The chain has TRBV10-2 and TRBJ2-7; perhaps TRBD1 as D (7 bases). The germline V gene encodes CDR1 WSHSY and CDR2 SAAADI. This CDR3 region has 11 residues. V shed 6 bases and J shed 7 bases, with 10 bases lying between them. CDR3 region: CASRTGREQYV. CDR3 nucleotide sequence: TGCGCCAGCAGGACAGGGAGGGAGCAGTACGTC.

In nucleotides, the CDR3 is TGCGCCAGCAGCCAAGAAGTGATCGGGACAGGGAACACCGGGGAGCTGTTTTTT. Its protein is CASSQEVIGTGNTGELFF. This chain uses TRBV4-3 with TRBJ2-2; 8 bases are shared with TRBD1. Germline trimming cut 0 bases from V and 1 base from J; bases unmatched to any gene: 7. CDR3 length: 18 residues. The germline V gene encodes CDR1 LGHNA and CDR2 YSLEER.

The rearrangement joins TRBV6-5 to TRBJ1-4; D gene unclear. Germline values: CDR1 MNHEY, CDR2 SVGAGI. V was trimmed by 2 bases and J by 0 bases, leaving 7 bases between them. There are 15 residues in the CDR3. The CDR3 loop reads CASSYGPATNEKLFF. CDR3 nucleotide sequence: TGTGCCAGCAGTTACGGGCCAGCAACTAATGAAAAACTGTTTTTT.

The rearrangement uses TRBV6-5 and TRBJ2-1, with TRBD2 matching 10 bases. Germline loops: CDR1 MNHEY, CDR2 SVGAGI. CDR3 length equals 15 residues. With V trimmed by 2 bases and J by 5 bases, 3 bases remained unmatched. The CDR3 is CASSYDSGRNNEQFF. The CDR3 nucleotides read TGTGCCAGCAGTTACGATAGCGGGAGGAACAATGAGCAGTTCTTC.

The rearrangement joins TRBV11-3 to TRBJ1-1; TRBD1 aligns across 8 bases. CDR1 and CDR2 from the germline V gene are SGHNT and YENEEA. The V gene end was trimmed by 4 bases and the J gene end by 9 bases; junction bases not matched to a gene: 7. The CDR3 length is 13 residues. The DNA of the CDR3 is TGTGCCAGCAGCTCGCGGACAGGGCTAAAAGCTTTCTTT. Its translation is CASSSRTGLKAFF.

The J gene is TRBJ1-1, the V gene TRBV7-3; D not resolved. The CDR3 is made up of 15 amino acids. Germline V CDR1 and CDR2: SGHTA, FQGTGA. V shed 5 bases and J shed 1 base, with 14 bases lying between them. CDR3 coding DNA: TGTGCCAGCAGCCCCACGGGGAACCCGAACACTGAAGCTTTCTTT. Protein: CASSPTGNPNTEAFF.

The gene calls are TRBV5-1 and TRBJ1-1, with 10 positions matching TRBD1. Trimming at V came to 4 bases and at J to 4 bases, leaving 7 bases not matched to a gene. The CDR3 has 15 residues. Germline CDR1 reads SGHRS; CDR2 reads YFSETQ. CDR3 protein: CASSRGTGDLTEAFF. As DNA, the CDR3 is TGCGCCAGCAGCCGAGGGACAGGGGACCTCACTGAAGCTTTCTTT. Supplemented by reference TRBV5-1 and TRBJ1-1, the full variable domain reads KAGVTQTPRYLIKTRGQQVTLSCSPISGHRSVSWYQQTPGQGLQFLFEYFSETQRNKGNFPGRFSGRQFSNSRSEMNVSTLELGDSALYLCASSRGTGDLTEAFFGQGTRLTVV.

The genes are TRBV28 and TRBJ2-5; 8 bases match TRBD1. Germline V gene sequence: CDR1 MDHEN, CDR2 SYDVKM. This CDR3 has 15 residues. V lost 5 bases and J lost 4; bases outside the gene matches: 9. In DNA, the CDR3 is TGTGCCAGCAGTATTTCACCAGGGGGCCGAGAGACCCAGTACTTC. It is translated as CASSISPGGRETQYF. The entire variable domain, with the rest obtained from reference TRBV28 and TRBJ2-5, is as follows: DVKVTQSSRYLVKRTGEKVFLECVQDMDHENMFWYRQDPGLGLRLIYFSYDVKMKEKGDIPEGYSVSREKKERFSLILESASTNQTSMYLCASSISPGGRETQYFGPGTRLLVL.

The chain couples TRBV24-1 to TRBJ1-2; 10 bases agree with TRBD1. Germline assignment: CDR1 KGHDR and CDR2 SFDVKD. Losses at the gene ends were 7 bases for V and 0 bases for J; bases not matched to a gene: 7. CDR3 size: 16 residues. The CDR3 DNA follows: TGTGCCACCAGGGGGGACAGGGGCGAAACTAACTATGGCTACACCTTC. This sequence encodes CATRGDRGETNYGYTF.

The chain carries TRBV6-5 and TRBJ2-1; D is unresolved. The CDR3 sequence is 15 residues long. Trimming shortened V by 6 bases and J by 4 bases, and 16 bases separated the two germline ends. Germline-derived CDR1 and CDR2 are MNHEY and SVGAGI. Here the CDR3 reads CASRAQPAVYNEQFF. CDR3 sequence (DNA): TGTGCCAGCAGGGCACAGCCTGCCGTATACAATGAGCAGTTCTTC.

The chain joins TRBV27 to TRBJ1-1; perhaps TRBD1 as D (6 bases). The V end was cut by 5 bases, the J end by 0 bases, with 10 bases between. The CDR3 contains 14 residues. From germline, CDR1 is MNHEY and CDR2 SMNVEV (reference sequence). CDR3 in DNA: TGTGCCAGCAGTAAAACAGGGCTGAACACTGAAGCTTTCTTT. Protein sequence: CASSKTGLNTEAFF.

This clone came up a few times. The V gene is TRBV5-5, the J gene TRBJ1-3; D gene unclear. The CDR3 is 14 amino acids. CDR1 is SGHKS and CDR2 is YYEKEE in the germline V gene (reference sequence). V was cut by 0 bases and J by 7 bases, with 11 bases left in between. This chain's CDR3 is CASSLDPGSNTIYF. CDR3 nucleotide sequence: TGTGCCAGCAGCTTGGATCCGGGTTCGAACACCATATATTTT.

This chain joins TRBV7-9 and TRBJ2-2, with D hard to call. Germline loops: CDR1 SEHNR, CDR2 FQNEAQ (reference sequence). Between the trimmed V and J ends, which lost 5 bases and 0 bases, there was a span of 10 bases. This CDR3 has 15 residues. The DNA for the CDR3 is TGTGCCAGCAGCCCTGAGACTGCGAACACCGGGGAGCTGTTTTTT. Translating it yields CASSPETANTGELFF. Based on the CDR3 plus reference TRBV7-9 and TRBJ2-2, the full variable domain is DTGVSQNPRHKITKRGQNVTFRCDPISEHNRLYWYRQTLGQGPEFLTYFQNEAQLEKSRLLSDRFSAERPKGSFSTLEIQRTEQGDSAMYLCASSPETANTGELFFGEGSRLTVL.

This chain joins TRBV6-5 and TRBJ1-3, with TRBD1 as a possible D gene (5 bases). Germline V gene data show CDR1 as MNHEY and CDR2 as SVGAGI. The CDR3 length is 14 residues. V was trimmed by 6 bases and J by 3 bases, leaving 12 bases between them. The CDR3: CASSPGVIGNTIYF. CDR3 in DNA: TGTGCCAGCAGCCCGGGGGTGATTGGAAACACCATATATTTT.

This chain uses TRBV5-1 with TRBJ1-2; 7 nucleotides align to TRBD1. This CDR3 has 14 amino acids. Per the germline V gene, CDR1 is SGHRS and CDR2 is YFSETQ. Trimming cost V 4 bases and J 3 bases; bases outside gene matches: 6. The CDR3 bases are TGCGCCAGCAGCCACGGAGGGGGCGACTATGGCTACACCTTC. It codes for CASSHGGGDYGYTF. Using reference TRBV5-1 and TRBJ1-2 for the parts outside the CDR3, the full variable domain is KAGVTQTPRYLIKTRGQQVTLSCSPISGHRSVSWYQQTPGQGLQFLFEYFSETQRNKGNFPGRFSGRQFSNSRSEMNVSTLELGDSALYLCASSHGGGDYGYTFGSGTRLTVV.

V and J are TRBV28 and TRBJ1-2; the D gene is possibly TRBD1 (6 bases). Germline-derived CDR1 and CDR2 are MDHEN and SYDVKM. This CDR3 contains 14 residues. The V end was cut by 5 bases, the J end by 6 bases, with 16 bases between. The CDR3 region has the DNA TGTGCCAGCAGTCCCACGAACAGGGCCCATGGCTACACCTTC. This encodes CASSPTNRAHGYTF.